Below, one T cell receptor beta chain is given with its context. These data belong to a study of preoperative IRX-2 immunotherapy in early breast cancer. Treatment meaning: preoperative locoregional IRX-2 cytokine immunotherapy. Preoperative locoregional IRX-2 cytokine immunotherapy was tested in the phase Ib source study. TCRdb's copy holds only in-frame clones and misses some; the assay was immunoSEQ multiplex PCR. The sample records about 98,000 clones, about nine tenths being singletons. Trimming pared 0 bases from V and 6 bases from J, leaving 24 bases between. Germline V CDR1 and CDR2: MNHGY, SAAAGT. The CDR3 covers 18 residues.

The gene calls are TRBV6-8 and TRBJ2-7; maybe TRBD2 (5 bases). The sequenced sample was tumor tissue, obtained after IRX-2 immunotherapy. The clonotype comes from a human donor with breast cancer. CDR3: CASSYSAAYEDLEAEQYF. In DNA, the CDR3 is TGTGCCAGCAGTTACTCCGCAGCATACGAAGACTTGGAGGCCGAGCAGTACTTC.